This T cell receptor beta chain was identified during a study of blood T cells in healthy people across ages. Regarding the study as a whole: Naive T cell percentage strongly correlated with TCR beta diversity.

Germline CDR1 reads MNHEY; CDR2 reads SVGAGI. V trimming: 4 bases; J trimming: 1 base; junction bases outside the gene matches: 3. The CDR3 totals 15 residues. The sample providers were healthy Caucasian people from Russia, aged roughly 6 to 95. This clonotype appeared a few times. The antigen is not known. Sample-barcoded 5' priming and a J-beta primer mix drove a second PCR of roughly 6 to 12 cycles. Every single cDNA molecule received a tag from a template-switch adaptor with 12 random nucleotides. TCRdb called the 5' RACE reads again in MiXCR, with one record for every CDR3 protein. This table has 950,000 to 1,200,000 distinct CDR3 sequences, under 40% appearing once.

V usage is TRBV6-5 and J usage is TRBJ2-3; 9 bases agree with TRBD1. The specimen was blood. The source is a man between 18 and 29 years old in good health. The CDR3 reads CASSFRDRGTDTQYF. The CDR3 DNA is TGTGCCAGCAGTTTCAGGGACAGGGGCACAGATACGCAGTATTTT.